This T cell receptor beta chain was found in a study of PD-L1 blockade in urothelial cancer. V was shortened by 1 base and J by 3 bases, with 22 bases between the two germline ends. Germline V lookup: CDR1 SGHVS, CDR2 FQNEAQ. The CDR3 extends over 18 amino acids. The sample holds one count of this clone. Stated time point: pretreatment peripheral blood. TCRdb's table, derived via immunoSEQ multiplex PCR, lists solely in-frame clones and lacks some. The repertoire consists of roughly 45,000 clones, with around 81% occurring once and the leading ten covering about a sixth. Specimen: PBMCs, collected around atezolizumab (anti-PD-L1) treatment. The V gene is TRBV7-8, the J gene TRBJ2-7, with D possibly TRBD2 on 7 matching bases. The clonotype originates from a man in his 60s with urothelial cancer. This CDR3 is CASSLGVPSGGLNYEQYF. The CDR3, as DNA: TGTGCCAGCAGCTTAGGGGTCCCCTCCGGGGGGCTTAACTACGAGCAGTACTTC.